A single count supports the clone carrying this TCR beta chain. V was pared by 1 base and J by 0 bases, with 6 bases between. The CDR3 spans 15 residues. Germline CDR1 reads SEHNR; CDR2 reads FQNEAQ (reference sequence). The data derive from a study of CD8 T cells in Susac syndrome. RNA totalling about 0.45 to 1 ug underwent reverse transcription with random hexamers. TCRdb passed the immunoSEQ multiplex PCR reads through MiXCR, listing each CDR3 protein once. The table includes under 200,000 distinct CDR3 sequences, approximately 95% detected once. TCR beta sequencing covered blood CD8+ and CD4+ T cells. Negative magnetic isolation gave CD8+ and CD4+ cells; FACS enriched CD8+ TEMRA.

Sequences were obtained from CD8+ T cells from PBMCs. The chain employs TRBV7-9 and TRBJ2-2; the D is unclear. This TCR was sampled from a human donor with Susac syndrome. This chain's CDR3 is CASSLVQANTGELFF. The CDR3 nucleotides read TGTGCCAGCAGCTTAGTCCAGGCGAACACCGGGGAGCTGTTTTTT.